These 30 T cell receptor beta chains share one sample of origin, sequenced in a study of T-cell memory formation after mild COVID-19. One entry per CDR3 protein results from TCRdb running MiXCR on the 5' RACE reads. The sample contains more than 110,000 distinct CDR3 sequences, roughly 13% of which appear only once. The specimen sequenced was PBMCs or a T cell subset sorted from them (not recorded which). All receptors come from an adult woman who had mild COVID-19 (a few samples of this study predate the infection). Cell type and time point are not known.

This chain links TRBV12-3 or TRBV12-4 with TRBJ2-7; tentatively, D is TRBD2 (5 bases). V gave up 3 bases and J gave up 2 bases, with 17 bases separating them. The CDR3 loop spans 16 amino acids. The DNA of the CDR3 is TGTGCCAGCAGTTTGGGCTTGGGAGATACTACCTACGAGCAGTACTTC. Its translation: CASSLGLGDTTYEQYF.

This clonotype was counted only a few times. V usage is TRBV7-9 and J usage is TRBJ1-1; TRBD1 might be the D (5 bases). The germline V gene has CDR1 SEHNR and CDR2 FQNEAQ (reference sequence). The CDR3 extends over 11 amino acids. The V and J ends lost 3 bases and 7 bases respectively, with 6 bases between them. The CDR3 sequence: CASSFGGEAFF. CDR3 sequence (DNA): TGTGCCAGCAGCTTCGGGGGTGAAGCTTTCTTT. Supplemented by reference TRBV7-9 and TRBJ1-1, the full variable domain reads DTGVSQNPRHKITKRGQNVTFRCDPISEHNRLYWYRQTLGQGPEFLTYFQNEAQLEKSRLLSDRFSAERPKGSFSTLEIQRTEQGDSAMYLCASSFGGEAFFGQGTRLTVV.

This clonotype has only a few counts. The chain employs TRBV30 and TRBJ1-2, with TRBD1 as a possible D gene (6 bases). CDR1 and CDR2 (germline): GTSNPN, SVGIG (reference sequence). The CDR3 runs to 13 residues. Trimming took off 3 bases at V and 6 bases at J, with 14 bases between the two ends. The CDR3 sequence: CAWRPNRANGYTF. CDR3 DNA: TGTGCCTGGAGACCGAACAGGGCTAATGGCTACACCTTC.

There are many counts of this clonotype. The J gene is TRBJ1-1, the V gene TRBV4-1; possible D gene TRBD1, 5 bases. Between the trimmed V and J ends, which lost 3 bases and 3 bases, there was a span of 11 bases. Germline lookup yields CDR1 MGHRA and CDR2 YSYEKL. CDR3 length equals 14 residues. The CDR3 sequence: CASSHGGTHTEAFF. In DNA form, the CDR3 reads TGCGCCAGCAGCCATGGAGGGACTCACACTGAAGCTTTCTTT.

CDR3 bases: TGTGCCACCAGCAGAGATTTATTGGGGACTGAAGCTTTCTTT. It yields the protein CATSRDLLGTEAFF. The V and J genes are TRBV15 and TRBJ1-1; the D is unclear. The CDR3 covers 14 residues. Germline CDR1 reads LNHNV; CDR2 reads YYDKDF (reference sequence). V shed 0 bases and J shed 5 bases, with 10 bases lying between them. Variable domain in full (rest from reference TRBV15 and TRBJ1-1): DAMVIQNPRYQVTQFGKPVTLSCSQTLNHNVMYWYQQKSSQAPKLLFHYYDKDFNNEADTPDNFQSRRPNTSFCFLDIRSPGLGDTAMYLCATSRDLLGTEAFFGQGTRLTVV.

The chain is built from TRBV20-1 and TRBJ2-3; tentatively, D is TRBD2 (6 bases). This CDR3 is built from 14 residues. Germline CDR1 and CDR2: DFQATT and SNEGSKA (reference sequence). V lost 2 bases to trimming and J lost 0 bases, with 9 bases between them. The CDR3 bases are TGCAGTGCTAGATCTAGCGCGAGCACAGATACGCAGTATTTT. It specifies CSARSSASTDTQYF.

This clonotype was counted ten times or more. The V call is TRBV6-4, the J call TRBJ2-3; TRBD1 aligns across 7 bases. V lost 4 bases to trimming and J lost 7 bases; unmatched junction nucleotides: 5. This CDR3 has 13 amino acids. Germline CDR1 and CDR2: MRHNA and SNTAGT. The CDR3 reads CASSGDSLNTQYF. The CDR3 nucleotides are TGTGCCAGCAGTGGGGACAGCCTTAATACGCAGTATTTT.

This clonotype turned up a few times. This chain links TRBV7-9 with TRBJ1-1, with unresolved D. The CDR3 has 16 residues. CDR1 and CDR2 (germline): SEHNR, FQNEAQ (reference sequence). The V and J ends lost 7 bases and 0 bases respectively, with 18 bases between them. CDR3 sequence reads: CASIPPSAPLNTEAFF. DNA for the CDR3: TGTGCCAGCATACCCCCATCCGCTCCATTGAACACTGAAGCTTTCTTT.

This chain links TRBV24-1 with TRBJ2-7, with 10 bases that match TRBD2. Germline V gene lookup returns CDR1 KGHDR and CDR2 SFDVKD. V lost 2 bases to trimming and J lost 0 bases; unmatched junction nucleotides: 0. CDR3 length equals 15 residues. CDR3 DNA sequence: TGTGCCACCAGTGATTCTAGCGGGAGCTCCTACGAGCAGTACTTC. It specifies CATSDSSGSSYEQYF.

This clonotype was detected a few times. CDR3 region: CASSTRQGRYEQYF. CDR3 in DNA: TGTGCCAGTAGTACGCGACAGGGGAGGTACGAGCAGTACTTC. The genes are TRBV19 and TRBJ2-7, with 8 positions matching TRBD1. CDR3 length: 14 amino acids. With V trimmed by 4 bases and J by 4 bases, 6 bases remained unmatched. Germline assignment: CDR1 LNHDA and CDR2 SQIVND (reference sequence).

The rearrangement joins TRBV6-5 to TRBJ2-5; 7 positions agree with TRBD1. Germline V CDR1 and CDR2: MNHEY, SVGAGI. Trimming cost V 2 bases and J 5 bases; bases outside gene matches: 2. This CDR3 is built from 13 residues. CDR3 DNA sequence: TGTGCCAGCAGTTACGACAGGGAGGAGACCCAGTACTTC. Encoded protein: CASSYDREETQYF.

This CDR3 reads CASSAAGTGHYEQYF. The CDR3, as DNA: TGCGCCAGCAGCGCGGCGGGGACAGGCCACTACGAGCAGTACTTC. J is TRBJ2-7 and V is TRBV5-1; TRBD1 aligns across 8 bases. V shed 4 bases and J 3 bases; nucleotides not matched to a gene: 9. The CDR3 sequence is 15 residues long. Germline V lookup: CDR1 SGHRS, CDR2 YFSETQ.

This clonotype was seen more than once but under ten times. The CDR3 sequence: CATSDVDRVPGELFF. The CDR3 DNA is TGTGCCACCAGTGATGTAGACAGGGTCCCCGGGGAGCTGTTTTTT. The chain carries TRBV24-1 and TRBJ2-2; TRBD1 aligns across 7 bases. V lost 3 bases and J lost 6; bases outside the gene matches: 6. Germline V gene sequence: CDR1 KGHDR, CDR2 SFDVKD. The length of the CDR3 is 15 residues.

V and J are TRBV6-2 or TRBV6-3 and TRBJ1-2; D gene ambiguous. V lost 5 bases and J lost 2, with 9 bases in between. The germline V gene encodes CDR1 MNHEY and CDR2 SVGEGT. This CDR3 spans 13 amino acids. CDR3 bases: TGTGCCAGCAGTGGAGTCGCCAACTATGGCTACACCTTC. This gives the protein CASSGVANYGYTF.

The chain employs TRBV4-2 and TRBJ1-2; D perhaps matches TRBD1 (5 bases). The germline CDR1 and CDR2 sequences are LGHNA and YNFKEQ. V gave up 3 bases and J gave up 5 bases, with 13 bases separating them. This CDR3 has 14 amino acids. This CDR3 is CASSQGGRIYGYTF. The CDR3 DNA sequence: TGTGCCAGCAGCCAGGGGGGACGGATTTATGGCTACACCTTC.

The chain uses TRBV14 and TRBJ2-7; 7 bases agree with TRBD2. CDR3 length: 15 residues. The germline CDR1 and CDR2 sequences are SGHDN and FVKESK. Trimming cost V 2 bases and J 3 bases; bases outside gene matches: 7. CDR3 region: CASSQTAGPSYEQYF. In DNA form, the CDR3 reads TGTGCCAGCAGCCAAACAGCGGGGCCAAGCTACGAGCAGTACTTC.

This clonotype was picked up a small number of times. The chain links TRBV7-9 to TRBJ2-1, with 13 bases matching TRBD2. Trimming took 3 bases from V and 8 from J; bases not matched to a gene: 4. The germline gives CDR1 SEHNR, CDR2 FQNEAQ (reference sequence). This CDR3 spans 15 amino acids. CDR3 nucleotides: TGTGCCAGCAGCTTGACTAGCGGGAGGAAGGATGAGCAGTTCTTC. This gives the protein CASSLTSGRKDEQFF.

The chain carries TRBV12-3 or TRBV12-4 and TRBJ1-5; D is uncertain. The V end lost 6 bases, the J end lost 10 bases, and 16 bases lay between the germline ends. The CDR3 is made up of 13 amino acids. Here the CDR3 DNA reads TGTGCCAGCAGCGACACTTCCGGTTTTCCCCAGCATTTT. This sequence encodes CASSDTSGFPQHF.

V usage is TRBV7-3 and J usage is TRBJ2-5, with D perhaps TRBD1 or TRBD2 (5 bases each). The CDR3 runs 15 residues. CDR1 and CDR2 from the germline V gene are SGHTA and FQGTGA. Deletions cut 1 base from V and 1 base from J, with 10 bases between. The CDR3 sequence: CASSLRWGSQETQYF. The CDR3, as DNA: TGTGCCAGCAGCTTAAGATGGGGGAGCCAAGAGACCCAGTACTTC.

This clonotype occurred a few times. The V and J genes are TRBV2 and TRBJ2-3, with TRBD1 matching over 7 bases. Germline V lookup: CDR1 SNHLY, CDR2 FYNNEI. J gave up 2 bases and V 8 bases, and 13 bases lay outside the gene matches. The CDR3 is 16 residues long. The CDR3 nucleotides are TGTGCCAGCCTAGGGGGCGGGCAGGGCCTCACAGATACGCAGTATTTT. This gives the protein CASLGGGQGLTDTQYF.

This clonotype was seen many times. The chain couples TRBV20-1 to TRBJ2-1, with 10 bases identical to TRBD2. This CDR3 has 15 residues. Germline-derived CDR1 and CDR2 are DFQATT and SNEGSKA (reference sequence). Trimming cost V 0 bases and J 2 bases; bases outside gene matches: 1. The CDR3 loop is CSARDSGRPYNEQFF. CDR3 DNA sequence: TGCAGTGCTAGAGATAGCGGGAGGCCCTACAATGAGCAGTTCTTC.

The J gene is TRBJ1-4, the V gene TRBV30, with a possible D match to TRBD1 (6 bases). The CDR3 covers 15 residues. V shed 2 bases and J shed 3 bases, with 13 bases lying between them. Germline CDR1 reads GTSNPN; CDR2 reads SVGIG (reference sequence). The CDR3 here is CAWSNQQGSNEKLFF. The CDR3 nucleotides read TGTGCCTGGAGTAACCAACAGGGATCTAATGAAAAACTGTTTTTT.

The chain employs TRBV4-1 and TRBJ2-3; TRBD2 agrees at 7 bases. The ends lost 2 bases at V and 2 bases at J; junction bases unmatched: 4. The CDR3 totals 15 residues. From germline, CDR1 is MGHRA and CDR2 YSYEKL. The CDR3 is CASSQWGGDTDTQYF. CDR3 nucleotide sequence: TGCGCCAGCAGCCAATGGGGGGGGGACACAGATACGCAGTATTTT.

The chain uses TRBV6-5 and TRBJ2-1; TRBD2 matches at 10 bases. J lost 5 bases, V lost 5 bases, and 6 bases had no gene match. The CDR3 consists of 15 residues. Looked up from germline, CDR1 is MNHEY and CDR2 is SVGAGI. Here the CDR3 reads CASSLQAGGDNEQFF. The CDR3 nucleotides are TGTGCCAGCAGTCTGCAAGCGGGAGGGGACAATGAGCAGTTCTTC.

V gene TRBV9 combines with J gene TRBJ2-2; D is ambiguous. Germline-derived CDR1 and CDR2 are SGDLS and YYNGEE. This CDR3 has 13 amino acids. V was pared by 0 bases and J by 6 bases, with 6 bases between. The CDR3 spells CASSVEVPGELFF. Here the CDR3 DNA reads TGTGCCAGCAGCGTAGAAGTCCCCGGGGAGCTGTTTTTT.

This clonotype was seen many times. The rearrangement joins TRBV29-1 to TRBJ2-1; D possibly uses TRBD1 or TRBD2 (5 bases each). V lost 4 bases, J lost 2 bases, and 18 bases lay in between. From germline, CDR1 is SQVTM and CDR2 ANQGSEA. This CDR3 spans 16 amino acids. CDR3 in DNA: TGCAGCGTTGGGGGGAAGGGGCAGGGCACCTACAATGAGCAGTTCTTC. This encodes CSVGGKGQGTYNEQFF.

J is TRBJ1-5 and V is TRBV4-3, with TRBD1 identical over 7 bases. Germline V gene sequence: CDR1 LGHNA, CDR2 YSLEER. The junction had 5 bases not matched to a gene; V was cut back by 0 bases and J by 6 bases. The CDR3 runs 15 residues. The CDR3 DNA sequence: TGCGCCAGCAGCCAAGAGAGCACAGGGGTTCAGCCCCAGCATTTT. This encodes CASSQESTGVQPQHF.

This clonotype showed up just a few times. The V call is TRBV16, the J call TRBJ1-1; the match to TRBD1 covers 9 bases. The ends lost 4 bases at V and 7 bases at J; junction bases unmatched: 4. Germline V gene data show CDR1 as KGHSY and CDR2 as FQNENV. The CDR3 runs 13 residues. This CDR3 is CASSRNRGREAFF. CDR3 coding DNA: TGTGCCAGCAGCCGTAACAGGGGGCGTGAAGCTTTCTTT. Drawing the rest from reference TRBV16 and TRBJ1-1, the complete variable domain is GEEVAQTPKHLVRGEGQKAKLYCAPIKGHSYVFWYQQVLKNEFKFLISFQNENVFDETGMPKERFSAKCLPNSPCSLEIQATKLEDSAVYFCASSRNRGREAFFGQGTRLTVV.

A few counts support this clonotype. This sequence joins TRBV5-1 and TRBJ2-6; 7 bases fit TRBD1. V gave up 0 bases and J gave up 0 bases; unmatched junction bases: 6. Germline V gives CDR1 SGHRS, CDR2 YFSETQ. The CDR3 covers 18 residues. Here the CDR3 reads CASSLAPGQHSGANVLTF. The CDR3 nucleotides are TGCGCCAGCAGCTTGGCCCCGGGACAGCACTCTGGGGCCAACGTCCTGACTTTC.

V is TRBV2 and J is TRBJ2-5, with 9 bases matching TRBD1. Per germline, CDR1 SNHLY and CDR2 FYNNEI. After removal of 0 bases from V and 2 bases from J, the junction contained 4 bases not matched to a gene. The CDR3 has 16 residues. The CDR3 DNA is TGTGCCAGCAGTGAAGCGTGGGGGACAGGGCAAGAGACCCAGTACTTC. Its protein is CASSEAWGTGQETQYF.